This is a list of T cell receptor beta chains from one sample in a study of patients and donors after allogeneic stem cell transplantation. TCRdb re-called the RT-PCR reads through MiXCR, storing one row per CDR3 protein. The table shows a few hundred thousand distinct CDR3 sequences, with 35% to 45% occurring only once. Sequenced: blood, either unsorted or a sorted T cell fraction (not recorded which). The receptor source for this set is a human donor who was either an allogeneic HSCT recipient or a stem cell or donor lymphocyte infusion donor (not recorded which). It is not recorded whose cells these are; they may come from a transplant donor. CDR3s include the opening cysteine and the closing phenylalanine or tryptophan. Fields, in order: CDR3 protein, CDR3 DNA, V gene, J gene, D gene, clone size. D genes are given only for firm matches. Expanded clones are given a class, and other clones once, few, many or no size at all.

CDR3aa: CASSASQGANEKLFF
CDR3nt: TGCGCCAGCAGCGCCTCACAGGGGGCGAATGAAAAACTGTTTTTT
v_gene: TRBV5-1
j_gene: TRBJ1-4
d_gene: TRBD1
abundance: NA

CDR3aa: CASSSGGNEQFF
CDR3nt: TGTGCCAGCAGTTCAGGGGGCAATGAGCAGTTCTTC
v_gene: TRBV7-6
j_gene: TRBJ2-1
d_gene: TRBD1
abundance: NA

CDR3aa: CSARRGDTEAFF
CDR3nt: TGCAGTGCTAGACGGGGGGACACTGAAGCTTTCTTT
v_gene: TRBV20-1
j_gene: TRBJ1-1
d_gene: NA
abundance: few

CDR3aa: CASSYSPGTGSYYGYTF
CDR3nt: TGTGCCAGCAGTTACTCCCCCGGGACAGGGAGTTACTATGGCTACACCTTC
v_gene: TRBV6-5
j_gene: TRBJ1-2
d_gene: TRBD1
abundance: NA

CDR3aa: CASSSDGQSTDTQYF
CDR3nt: TGCGCCAGCAGCTCGGATGGACAGAGCACAGATACGCAGTATTTT
v_gene: TRBV5-1
j_gene: TRBJ2-3
d_gene: NA
abundance: NA

CDR3aa: CASKVRQANTEAFF
CDR3nt: TGCGCCAGCAAGGTACGCCAGGCGAACACTGAAGCTTTCTTT
v_gene: TRBV5-1
j_gene: TRBJ1-1
d_gene: NA
abundance: NA

CDR3aa: CASSLGTANTGELFF
CDR3nt: TGCGCCAGCAGCTTGGGGACAGCGAACACCGGGGAGCTGTTTTTT
v_gene: TRBV5-1
j_gene: TRBJ2-2
d_gene: NA
abundance: few

CDR3aa: CSAYSGGYEQYF
CDR3nt: TGCAGTGCTTACTCCGGGGGCTACGAGCAGTACTTC
v_gene: TRBV20-1
j_gene: TRBJ2-7
d_gene: NA
abundance: NA

CDR3aa: CSASLRGARNSPLHF
CDR3nt: TGCAGTGCTAGTCTTAGGGGGGCGAGGAATTCACCCCTCCACTTT
v_gene: TRBV20-1
j_gene: TRBJ1-6
d_gene: NA
abundance: NA

CDR3aa: CAWTGHYGYTF
CDR3nt: TGTGCCTGGACCGGCCACTATGGCTACACCTTC
v_gene: TRBV30
j_gene: TRBJ1-2
d_gene: NA
abundance: NA

CDR3aa: CASSAGNSPLHF
CDR3nt: TGTGCCAGCAGTGCGGGGAATTCACCCCTCCACTTT
v_gene: TRBV2
j_gene: TRBJ1-6
d_gene: NA
abundance: few

CDR3aa: CASRKPGRATEAFF
CDR3nt: TGTGCCAGCAGAAAACCGGGACGGGCGACTGAAGCTTTCTTT
v_gene: TRBV6-5
j_gene: TRBJ1-1
d_gene: NA
abundance: few

CDR3aa: CSAREKGDTGELFF
CDR3nt: TGCAGTGCTAGAGAAAAGGGGGACACCGGGGAGCTGTTTTTT
v_gene: TRBV20-1
j_gene: TRBJ2-2
d_gene: NA
abundance: NA

CDR3aa: CSAVGRSYNEQFF
CDR3nt: TGCAGTGCAGTCGGGCGCTCCTACAATGAGCAGTTCTTC
v_gene: TRBV20-1
j_gene: TRBJ2-1
d_gene: NA
abundance: NA

CDR3aa: CASSSTGPPYANTEAFF
CDR3nt: TGTGCCAGCAGCTCGACAGGACCCCCCTACGCGAACACTGAAGCTTTCTTT
v_gene: TRBV7-7
j_gene: TRBJ1-1
d_gene: NA
abundance: NA

CDR3aa: CASSIKILGPQHF
CDR3nt: TGTGCCAGTAGTATCAAGATCTTGGGGCCCCAGCATTTT
v_gene: TRBV19
j_gene: TRBJ1-5
d_gene: NA
abundance: few

CDR3aa: CSVDTRAEAFF
CDR3nt: TGCAGCGTTGATACGAGGGCCGAAGCTTTCTTT
v_gene: TRBV29-1
j_gene: TRBJ1-1
d_gene: NA
abundance: few

CDR3aa: CASSLVGRTNYGYTF
CDR3nt: TGCGCCAGCAGCTTAGTCGGGCGGACTAACTATGGCTACACCTTC
v_gene: TRBV5-1
j_gene: TRBJ1-2
d_gene: NA
abundance: many

CDR3aa: CASTGAVAKNIQYF
CDR3nt: TGTGCCAGCACCGGAGCCGTAGCCAAAAACATTCAGTACTTC
v_gene: TRBV7-8
j_gene: TRBJ2-4
d_gene: NA
abundance: NA

CDR3aa: CASSLGTEYNSPLHF
CDR3nt: TGTGCCAGCAGTTTGGGAACGGAATATAATTCACCCCTCCACTTT
v_gene: TRBV12-3/TRBV12-4
j_gene: TRBJ1-6
d_gene: NA
abundance: NA

CDR3aa: CSVAQWNQPQHF
CDR3nt: TGCAGCGTTGCCCAGTGGAATCAGCCCCAGCATTTT
v_gene: TRBV29-1
j_gene: TRBJ1-5
d_gene: NA
abundance: NA

CDR3aa: CSITGALAYEQYF
CDR3nt: TGCAGCATCACCGGGGCCTTGGCCTACGAGCAGTACTTC
v_gene: TRBV29-1
j_gene: TRBJ2-7
d_gene: NA
abundance: few

CDR3aa: CASSLTREPNEKLFF
CDR3nt: TGTGCCAGCAGCTTAACCAGGGAACCGAATGAAAAACTGTTTTTT
v_gene: TRBV7-3
j_gene: TRBJ1-4
d_gene: NA
abundance: NA

CDR3aa: CASSAPAMADYGYTF
CDR3nt: TGTGCCAGCAGCGCCCCCGCCATGGCGGACTATGGCTACACCTTC
v_gene: TRBV6-6
j_gene: TRBJ1-2
d_gene: NA
abundance: few

CDR3aa: CASSPGDIDVSPLHF
CDR3nt: TGTGCCAGCAGCCCTGGGGACATAGACGTTTCACCCCTCCACTTT
v_gene: TRBV3-1
j_gene: TRBJ1-6
d_gene: NA
abundance: NA

CDR3aa: CASSLGPDRMNTEAFF
CDR3nt: TGCGCCAGCAGCTTGGGACCAGACAGAATGAACACTGAAGCTTTCTTT
v_gene: TRBV5-1
j_gene: TRBJ1-1
d_gene: NA
abundance: NA

CDR3aa: CASSLGDRVGTDTQYF
CDR3nt: TGCGCCAGCAGCCTGGGGGACAGGGTCGGCACAGATACGCAGTATTTT
v_gene: TRBV5-1
j_gene: TRBJ2-3
d_gene: TRBD1
abundance: NA

CDR3aa: CASSRHLSGANVLTF
CDR3nt: TGTGCCAGCAGTCGACATCTGTCTGGGGCCAACGTCCTGACTTTC
v_gene: TRBV27
j_gene: TRBJ2-6
d_gene: NA
abundance: few